Reported below is one T cell receptor beta chain. Its antigen is not identified. These data come from a study of quantifying T cell responses using KT2 cells. Study-level information: TCR alpha and beta constant-region primers primed reverse transcription of RNA. A predetermined fluorescence threshold ended the second PCR, run as a qPCR. Study-level points and caveats: Even the lowest spike-in, about one KT2 cell per 100,000 PBMC, yielded detectable KT2 sequences.

Each cDNA got a UMI-containing oligo ligated at its 3' end. First-round PCR used about 4 cycles and beta primers RC1.1 and RC1.2 covering TRBC1 and TRBC2. One entry per CDR3 protein, called by TCRdb with MiXCR from the UMI-ligation and nested PCR reads. The top ten hold 9.4% of the sample, which has roughly 51,000 distinct CDR3 sequences, roughly an eighth seen once. The V end lost 0 bases, the J end lost 4 bases, and 15 bases lay between the germline ends. CDR1 is MNHNS and CDR2 is SASEGT in the germline V gene. This CDR3 contains 17 residues. This rearrangement joins TRBV6-1 to TRBJ1-4, with D possibly TRBD1 on 5 matching bases. The sequence was collected from a human donor. The sequenced material came from PBMCs spiked with cells of the T cell clone KT2. Here the CDR3 reads CASSEALAGGSNEKLFF. DNA of the CDR3: TGTGCCAGCAGTGAAGCCTTAGCCGGGGGGAGTAATGAAAAACTGTTTTTT.